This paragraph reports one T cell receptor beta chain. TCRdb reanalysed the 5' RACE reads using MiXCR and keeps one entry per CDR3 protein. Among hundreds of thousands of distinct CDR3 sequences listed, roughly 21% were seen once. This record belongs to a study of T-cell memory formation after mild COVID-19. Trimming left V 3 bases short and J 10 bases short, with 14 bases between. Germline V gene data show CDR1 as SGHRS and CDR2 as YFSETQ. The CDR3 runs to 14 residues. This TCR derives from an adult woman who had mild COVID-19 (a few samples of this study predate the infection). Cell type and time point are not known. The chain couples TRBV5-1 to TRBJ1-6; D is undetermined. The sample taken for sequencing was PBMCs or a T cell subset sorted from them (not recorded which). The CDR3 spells CASSSASGPSPLHF. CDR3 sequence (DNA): TGCGCCAGCAGCTCCGCCTCAGGTCCCTCACCCCTCCACTTT.